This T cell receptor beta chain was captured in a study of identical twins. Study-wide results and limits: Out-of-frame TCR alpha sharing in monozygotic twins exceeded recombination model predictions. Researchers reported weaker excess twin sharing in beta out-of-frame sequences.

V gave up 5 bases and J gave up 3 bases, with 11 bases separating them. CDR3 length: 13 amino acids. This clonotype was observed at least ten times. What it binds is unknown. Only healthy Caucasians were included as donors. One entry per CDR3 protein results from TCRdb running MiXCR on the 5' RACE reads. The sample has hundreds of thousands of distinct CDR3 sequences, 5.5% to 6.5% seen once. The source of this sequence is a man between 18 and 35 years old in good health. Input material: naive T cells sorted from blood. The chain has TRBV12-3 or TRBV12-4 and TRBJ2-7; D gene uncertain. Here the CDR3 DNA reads TGTGCCAGCAGTCCCCCGGTAGACTACGAGCAGTACTTC. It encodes CASSPPVDYEQYF.